This T cell receptor (beta chain) originates from a study of OX40 agonist ivuxolimab in advanced cancers. Turning to the study itself: An anti-OX40 (CD134) antibody with agonistic activity, ivuxolimab, was administered to patients. People in dose escalation had one of these cancers: hepatocellular carcinoma, melanoma, renal cell or head and neck cancer.

Produced via immunoSEQ multiplex PCR; TCRdb's table is partial and in-frame only. The sample contains roughly 63,000 clones, roughly 89% of which appear only once. Comment on this clone: Antigen specificity is unknown.

Study-wide results and caveats: The antigens recognized by the expanded peripheral T cells, that is their antigen specificity, were not determined. Among patients with partial responses at 0.1-3.0 mg/kg, clonal expansion was among the lowest.

V was pared by 0 bases and J by 8 bases, with 2 bases of the junction left unmatched. The germline gives CDR1 MDHEN, CDR2 SYDVKM. The CDR3 runs to 15 residues. The gene calls are TRBV28 and TRBJ2-1; 12 bases are a match to TRBD2. The origin of this receptor is an adult with an advanced solid tumor such as melanoma, head and neck, liver or kidney cancer. The sample here was CD4+ or CD8+ T cells sorted from blood, taken in a trial of the OX40 agonist ivuxolimab. The DNA of the CDR3 is TGTGCCAGCAGTTTATGGACTAGCGGGAGAGATGAGCAGTTCTTC. Amino acid sequence: CASSLWTSGRDEQFF.